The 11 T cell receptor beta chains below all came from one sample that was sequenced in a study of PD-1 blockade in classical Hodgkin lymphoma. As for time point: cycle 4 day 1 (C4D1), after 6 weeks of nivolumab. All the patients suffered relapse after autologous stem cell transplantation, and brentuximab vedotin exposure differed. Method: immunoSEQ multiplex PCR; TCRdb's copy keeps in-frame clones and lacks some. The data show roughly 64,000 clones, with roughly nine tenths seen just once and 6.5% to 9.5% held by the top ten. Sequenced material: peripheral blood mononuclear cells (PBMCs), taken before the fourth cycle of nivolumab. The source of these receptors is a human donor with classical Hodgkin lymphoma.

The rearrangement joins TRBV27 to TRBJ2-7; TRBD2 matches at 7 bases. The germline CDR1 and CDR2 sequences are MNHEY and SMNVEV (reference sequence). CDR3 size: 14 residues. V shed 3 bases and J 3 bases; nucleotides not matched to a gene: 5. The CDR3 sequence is CASSLKGTNYEQYF. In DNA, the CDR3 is TGTGCCAGCAGTTTGAAGGGGACTAACTACGAGCAGTACTTC.

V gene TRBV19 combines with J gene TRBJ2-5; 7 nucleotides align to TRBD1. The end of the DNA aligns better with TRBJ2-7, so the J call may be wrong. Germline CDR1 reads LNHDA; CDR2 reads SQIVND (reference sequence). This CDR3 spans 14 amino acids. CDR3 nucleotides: TGTGCCAGTAGTATCGGGACAGTTGCGAACGAGCAGTACTTC. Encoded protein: CASSIGTVANEQYF.

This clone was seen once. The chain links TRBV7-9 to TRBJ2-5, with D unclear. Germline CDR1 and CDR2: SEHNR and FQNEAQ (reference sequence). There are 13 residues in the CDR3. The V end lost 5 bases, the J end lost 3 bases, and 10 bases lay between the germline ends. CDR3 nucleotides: TGTGCCAGCAGCCCGGCCCCCAAAGAGACCCAGTACTTC. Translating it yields CASSPAPKETQYF.

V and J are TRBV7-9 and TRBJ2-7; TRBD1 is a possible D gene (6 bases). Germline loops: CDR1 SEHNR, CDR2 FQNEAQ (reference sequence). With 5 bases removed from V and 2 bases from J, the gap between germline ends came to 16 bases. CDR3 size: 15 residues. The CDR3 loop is CASSPTGTRTYEQYF. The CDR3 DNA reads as TGTGCCAGCAGCCCCACCGGGACAAGAACCTACGAGCAGTACTTC.

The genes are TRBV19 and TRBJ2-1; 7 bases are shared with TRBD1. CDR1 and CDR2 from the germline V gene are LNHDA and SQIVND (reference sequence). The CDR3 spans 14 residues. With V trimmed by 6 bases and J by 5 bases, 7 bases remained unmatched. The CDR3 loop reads CASSIMTGNNEQFF. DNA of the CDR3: TGTGCCAGTAGCATAATGACAGGGAACAATGAGCAGTTCTTC. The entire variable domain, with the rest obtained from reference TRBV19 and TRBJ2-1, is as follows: DGGITQSPKYLFRKEGQNVTLSCEQNLNHDAMYWYRQDPGQGLRLIYYSQIVNDFQKGDIAEGYSVSREKKESFPLTVTSAQKNPTAFYLCASSIMTGNNEQFFGPGTRLTVL.

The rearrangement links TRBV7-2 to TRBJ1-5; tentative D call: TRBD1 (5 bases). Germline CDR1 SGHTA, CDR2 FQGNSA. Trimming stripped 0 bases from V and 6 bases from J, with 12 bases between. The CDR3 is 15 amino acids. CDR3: CASSLAGVKSQPQHF. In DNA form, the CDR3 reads TGTGCCAGCAGCTTAGCGGGGGTCAAGTCTCAGCCCCAGCATTTT.

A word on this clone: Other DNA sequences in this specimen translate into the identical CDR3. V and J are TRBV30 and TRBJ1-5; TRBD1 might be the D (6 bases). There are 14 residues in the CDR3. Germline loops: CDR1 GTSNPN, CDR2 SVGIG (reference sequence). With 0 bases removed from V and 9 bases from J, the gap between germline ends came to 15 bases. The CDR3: CAWSVSGAGRPQHF. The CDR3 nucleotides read TGTGCCTGGAGTGTATCAGGGGCTGGACGGCCCCAGCATTTT.

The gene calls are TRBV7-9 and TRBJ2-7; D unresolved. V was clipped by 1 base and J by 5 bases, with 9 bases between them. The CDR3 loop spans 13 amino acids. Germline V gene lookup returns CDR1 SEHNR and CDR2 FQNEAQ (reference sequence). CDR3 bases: TGTGCCAGCAGCTTAGGACTGGCTAACGAGCAGTACTTC. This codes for CASSLGLANEQYF.

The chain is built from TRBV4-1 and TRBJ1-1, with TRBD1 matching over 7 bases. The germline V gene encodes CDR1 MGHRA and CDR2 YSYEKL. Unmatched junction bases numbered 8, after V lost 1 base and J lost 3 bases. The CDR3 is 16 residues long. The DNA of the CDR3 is TGCGCCAGCAGCCAAGCGACAGGGACGAAGTACACTGAAGCTTTCTTT. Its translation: CASSQATGTKYTEAFF.

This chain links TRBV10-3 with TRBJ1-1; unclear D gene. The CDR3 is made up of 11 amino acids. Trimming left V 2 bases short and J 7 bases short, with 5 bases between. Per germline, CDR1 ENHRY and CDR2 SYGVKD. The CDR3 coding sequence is TGTGCCATCAGTGAGGGATTTGAAGCTTTCTTT. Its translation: CAISEGFEAFF.

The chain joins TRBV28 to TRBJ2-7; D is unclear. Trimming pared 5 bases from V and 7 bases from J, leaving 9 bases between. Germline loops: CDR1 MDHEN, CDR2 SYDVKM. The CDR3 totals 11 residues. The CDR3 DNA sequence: TGTGCCAGCAGTCCCCTAACGGAGCAGTACTTC. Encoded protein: CASSPLTEQYF. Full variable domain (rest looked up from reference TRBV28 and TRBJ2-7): DVKVTQSSRYLVKRTGEKVFLECVQDMDHENMFWYRQDPGLGLRLIYFSYDVKMKEKGDIPEGYSVSREKKERFSLILESASTNQTSMYLCASSPLTEQYFGPGTRLTVT.